The 31 T cell receptor beta chains below come from one sample, sequenced in a study of CD8+CD57+ T cells in acquired aplastic anemia. Investigators profiled TCR beta VDJ and CDR3 from genomic DNA template. TCRdb reanalysed the reads using MiXCR and keeps one entry per CDR3 protein. The table has approximately 170,000 distinct CDR3 sequences, under 75% seen once. Sequencing was performed on sorted CD4+, CD8+, or CD8+CD57+ T cells (not recorded which) from PBMCs. The receptors come from a human donor in good health.

This clonotype was observed many times. The chain has TRBV4-1 and TRBJ2-2; 8 bases match TRBD1. With 2 bases clipped from V and 6 bases from J, the junction kept 5 bases outside the gene matches. The V gene's germline CDR1 is MGHRA and CDR2 YSYEKL. The CDR3 runs to 15 residues. DNA of the CDR3: TGCGCCAGCAGCCAACTTCCACAGGGGGCCGGGGAGCTGTTTTTT. Encoded protein: CASSQLPQGAGELFF.

The CDR3 spells CSASQGATNEKLFF. The CDR3 bases are TGCAGTGCTAGTCAGGGGGCAACTAATGAAAAACTGTTTTTT. The gene calls are TRBV20-1 and TRBJ1-4; TRBD1 matches at 7 bases. Germline V gives CDR1 DFQATT, CDR2 SNEGSKA (reference sequence). Trimming at V came to 3 bases and at J to 0 bases, leaving 1 base not matched to a gene. The CDR3 totals 14 residues.

This chain uses TRBV19 with TRBJ1-5; no clear D. CDR1 is LNHDA and CDR2 is SQIVND in the germline V gene (reference sequence). This CDR3 has 13 amino acids. Deletions cut 0 bases from V and 5 bases from J, with 5 bases between. The CDR3 DNA sequence: TGTGCCAGTAGTATAGAACCCTATCAGCCCCAGCATTTT. It yields the protein CASSIEPYQPQHF.

This clonotype was seen more than once but under ten times. This chain joins TRBV24-1 and TRBJ2-1; D ambiguous. V was trimmed by 4 bases and J by 3 bases, leaving 12 bases between them. Germline V gene data show CDR1 as KGHDR and CDR2 as SFDVKD. This CDR3 comprises 15 residues. The chain's CDR3 is CATSESRSVYNEQFF. CDR3 bases: TGTGCCACCAGTGAGTCTAGATCGGTCTACAATGAGCAGTTCTTC.

This clonotype was found many times. The chain couples TRBV29-1 to TRBJ1-6; D is undetermined. There are 12 residues in the CDR3. From germline, CDR1 is SQVTM and CDR2 ANQGSEA. V gave up 4 bases and J gave up 14 bases, with 15 bases separating them. The CDR3 DNA is TGCAGCGTTGTATCTCCCCCAGGAACCCTCCACTTT. It specifies CSVVSPPGTLHF.

This clonotype was seen only once. The chain combines TRBV7-2 with TRBJ2-1; TRBD2 might be the D (6 bases). This CDR3 has 14 residues. Germline V gives CDR1 SGHTA, CDR2 FQGNSA. V gave up 5 bases and J gave up 5 bases, with 13 bases separating them. In nucleotides, the CDR3 is TGTGCCAGCAGCCGACGCCGGGAGAACAATGAGCAGTTCTTC. As protein: CASSRRRENNEQFF.

This clonotype was observed a single time. This chain joins TRBV14 and TRBJ1-4; D is unclear. From germline, CDR1 is SGHDN and CDR2 FVKESK. The CDR3 spans 12 residues. Trimming took off 10 bases at V and 5 bases at J, with 11 bases between the two ends. The CDR3 region is CATKGSNEKLFF. The CDR3, as DNA: TGTGCCACCAAGGGATCAAATGAAAAACTGTTTTTT.

At least ten counts were recorded for this clonotype. This chain uses TRBV7-9 with TRBJ2-3; D unclear. V was trimmed by 0 bases and J by 0 bases, leaving 13 bases between them. This CDR3 has 17 amino acids. CDR1 and CDR2 (germline): SEHNR, FQNEAQ (reference sequence). In DNA, the CDR3 is TGTGCCAGCAGCTTAGCGTCAGTGGGGTCTAGCACAGATACGCAGTATTTT. Protein: CASSLASVGSSTDTQYF.

The chain combines TRBV4-1 with TRBJ1-2; tentatively, D is TRBD1 (5 bases). The CDR3 contains 15 residues. V gave up 1 base and J gave up 3 bases, with 12 bases separating them. In germline, CDR1 is MGHRA, CDR2 YSYEKL. For the CDR3, the DNA is TGCGCCAGCAGCCAAGGTGCAGGGAGGGACTATGGCTACACCTTC. It is translated as CASSQGAGRDYGYTF.

The chain links TRBV15 to TRBJ1-6; TRBD1 agrees at 7 bases. CDR1 is LNHNV and CDR2 is YYDKDF in the germline V gene (reference sequence). V was pared by 5 bases and J by 5 bases, with 6 bases of the junction left unmatched. The CDR3 spans 15 residues. The CDR3 DNA follows: TGTGCCACCAGCTCCCGGACAGGAAATAATTCACCCCTCCACTTT. Translating gives CATSSRTGNNSPLHF. Complete variable domain (other parts from reference TRBV15 and TRBJ1-6): DAMVIQNPRYQVTQFGKPVTLSCSQTLNHNVMYWYQQKSSQAPKLLFHYYDKDFNNEADTPDNFQSRRPNTSFCFLDIRSPGLGDTAMYLCATSSRTGNNSPLHFGNGTRLTVT.

The chain recombines TRBV9 with TRBJ2-7; D might be TRBD1 or TRBD2, each matching 6 bases. The CDR3 extends over 13 amino acids. Germline CDR1 reads SGDLS; CDR2 reads YYNGEE. The V gene lost 3 bases and the J gene lost 6 bases, with 13 bases spanning the gap. The CDR3 protein is CASSERGAAEQYF. The CDR3 nucleotides read TGTGCCAGCAGCGAAAGGGGGGCAGCCGAGCAGTACTTC.

The J gene is TRBJ1-1, the V gene TRBV19; TRBD1 agrees at 7 bases. Losses at the gene ends were 5 bases for V and 0 bases for J; bases not matched to a gene: 6. This CDR3 comprises 15 residues. CDR1 is LNHDA and CDR2 is SQIVND in the germline V gene (reference sequence). The CDR3 sequence: CASSPKQGMNTEAFF. The CDR3 DNA reads as TGTGCCAGTAGTCCCAAACAGGGGATGAACACTGAAGCTTTCTTT.

This clonotype was detected only a few times. This chain uses TRBV2 with TRBJ2-2; D might be TRBD2 (5 bases). In germline, CDR1 is SNHLY, CDR2 FYNNEI. Trimming removed 7 bases at V and 10 bases at J, with 10 bases between. The CDR3 spans 11 residues. CDR3 sequence reads: CASTEALELFF. The CDR3 DNA is TGTGCCAGCACGGAGGCCCTGGAGCTGTTTTTT.

The chain couples TRBV7-8 to TRBJ2-7; 9 bases match TRBD2. There are 14 residues in the CDR3. Germline V gene sequence: CDR1 SGHVS, CDR2 FQNEAQ. V lost 3 bases, J lost 4 bases, and 4 bases stayed unmatched. DNA of the CDR3: TGTGCCAGCAGCTTTAGCGGGAGCAAATACGAGCAGTACTTC. Translated: CASSFSGSKYEQYF. Supplemented by reference TRBV7-8 and TRBJ2-7, the full variable domain reads GAGVSQSPRYKVAKRGQDVALRCDPISGHVSLFWYQQALGQGPEFLTYFQNEAQLDKSGLPSDRFFAERPEGSVSTLKIQRTQQEDSAVYLCASSFSGSKYEQYFGPGTRLTVT.

This clonotype was observed a handful of times. A much larger clone lies one base from this, so it may be a read error. DNA for the CDR3: TGTGCCAGCAGCGCCGGACAGAACACTGGAGCTTTCTTT. It yields the protein CASSAGQNTGAFF. V is TRBV9 and J is TRBJ1-1, with a weak D call TRBD1 (6 bases). From germline, CDR1 is SGDLS and CDR2 YYNGEE. The CDR3 runs 13 residues.

The chain links TRBV7-6 to TRBJ1-5; D ambiguous. There are 15 residues in the CDR3. V was trimmed by 4 bases and J by 5 bases, leaving 15 bases between them. Germline values: CDR1 SGHVS, CDR2 FNYEAQ. The CDR3 nucleotides read TGTGCCAGCAGCTCAGGCCGGGGTTTGTATCAGCCCCAGCATTTT. The encoded protein is CASSSGRGLYQPQHF.

V is TRBV5-4 and J is TRBJ1-2; TRBD1 might be the D (6 bases). Trimming took off 5 bases at V and 4 bases at J, with 9 bases between the two ends. The CDR3 runs 12 residues. Germline values: CDR1 SGHNT, CDR2 YYREEE (reference sequence). CDR3 residues: CASRKDSYGYTF. Written as DNA, the CDR3 is TGTGCCAGCAGGAAGGACAGCTATGGCTACACCTTC.

This clonotype was counted ten times or more. The J gene is TRBJ2-6, the V gene TRBV6-1; no clear D gene. Germline-derived CDR1 and CDR2 are MNHNS and SASEGT. The germline V and J ends were trimmed by 1 base and 0 bases, with 4 bases remaining between them. The CDR3 is made up of 15 amino acids. CDR3 DNA: TGTGCCAGCAGTGAAGGGGGCTCTGGGGCCAACGTCCTGACTTTC. Protein: CASSEGGSGANVLTF.

The table lists this clonotype with many counts. The V gene is TRBV4-1, the J gene TRBJ1-2; D not certain. The V and J ends lost 2 bases and 5 bases respectively, with 9 bases between them. The germline CDR1 and CDR2 sequences are MGHRA and YSYEKL. The CDR3 loop spans 13 amino acids. The CDR3 here is CASSQWEFYGYTF. The CDR3 DNA is TGCGCCAGCAGCCAATGGGAATTTTATGGCTACACCTTC.

This clonotype occurred a few times. A much larger clonotype is one base distant, so this may be a read error. The chain recombines TRBV6-6 with TRBJ2-7; 8 nucleotides align to TRBD1. J gave up 9 bases and V 6 bases, and 13 bases lay outside the gene matches. Germline loops: CDR1 MNHNY, CDR2 SVGAGI (reference sequence). The CDR3 covers 14 residues. The CDR3 region has the DNA TGTGCCAGCAGAGTCCAGGGGGCATTTAACGGGCAGTACTTC. Its translation: CASRVQGAFNGQYF.

The gene calls are TRBV7-2 and TRBJ2-3, with TRBD1 identical over 8 bases. Germline V gene sequence: CDR1 SGHTA, CDR2 FQGNSA. V shed 6 bases and J 6 bases; nucleotides not matched to a gene: 11. The CDR3 is 15 residues long. The CDR3 is CASSGGQGISDTQYF. The CDR3 coding sequence is TGTGCCAGCAGTGGAGGACAGGGTATTTCGGATACGCAGTATTTT.

The chain combines TRBV6-1 with TRBJ2-7; the D is unclear. The germline gives CDR1 MNHNS, CDR2 SASEGT. V was clipped by 6 bases and J by 6 bases, with 24 bases between them. This CDR3 has 16 amino acids. For the CDR3, the DNA is TGTGCCAGCAGCTCCCCCCGGAGTGGGGTGGCCTCCGAGCAGTACTTC. Amino acid sequence: CASSSPRSGVASEQYF.

This clonotype came up once. The rearrangement uses TRBV24-1 and TRBJ2-1, with D tentatively TRBD2 (8 bases). With 3 bases removed from V and 8 bases from J, the gap between germline ends came to 34 bases. Germline V gene lookup returns CDR1 KGHDR and CDR2 SFDVKD. This CDR3 region has 21 residues. CDR3: CATSDPTGASSPGGPMDEQFF. For the CDR3, the DNA is TGTGCCACCAGTGATCCCACAGGGGCCTCCTCCCCGGGAGGGCCCATGGATGAGCAGTTCTTC.

A few counts support this clonotype. V usage is TRBV9 and J usage is TRBJ2-7, with 10 bases aligning to TRBD1. The length of the CDR3 is 15 residues. After removal of 4 bases from V and 5 bases from J, the junction contained 9 bases not matched to a gene. CDR1 is SGDLS, CDR2 YYNGEE, per germline. The CDR3 bases are TGTGCCAGCAGCCCACGGGACAGGGGTTCCCACGAGCAGTACTTC. Its protein product is CASSPRDRGSHEQYF.

The chain is built from TRBV7-9 and TRBJ1-2; D gene uncertain. Trimming took 7 bases from V and 4 from J, leaving 7 bases between them. The germline V gene encodes CDR1 SEHNR and CDR2 FQNEAQ (reference sequence). This CDR3 has 11 amino acids. The CDR3 region is CASNLGYGYTF. DNA for the CDR3: TGTGCCAGCAATTTGGGCTATGGCTACACCTTC.

This clonotype was observed at least ten times. The chain combines TRBV11-2 with TRBJ2-7; 10 bases map to TRBD1. V shed 4 bases, J shed 3 bases, and the junction held 9 bases outside the gene matches. Germline V lookup: CDR1 SGHAT, CDR2 FQNNGV. CDR3 length: 16 residues. DNA for the CDR3: TGTGCCAGCAGCTCCCCCATAGGGACAGGGGTCTACGAGCAGTACTTC. It yields the protein CASSSPIGTGVYEQYF.

In this sample, this clonotype turned up many times. The chain combines TRBV7-3 with TRBJ2-1, with TRBD2 matching 10 bases. CDR1 SGHTA and CDR2 FQGTGA come from the germline V gene. With 5 bases clipped from V and 0 bases from J, the junction kept 4 bases outside the gene matches. The CDR3 extends over 16 amino acids. The CDR3 protein is CASSLSGRASYNEQFF. For the CDR3, the DNA is TGTGCCAGCAGCCTCAGCGGGAGGGCCTCCTACAATGAGCAGTTCTTC.

The rearrangement uses TRBV10-3 and TRBJ2-7, with a weak D call TRBD1 (6 bases). Per the germline V gene, CDR1 is ENHRY and CDR2 is SYGVKD. The CDR3 has 15 amino acids. V was shortened by 2 bases and J by 5 bases, with 16 bases between the two germline ends. The CDR3 coding sequence is TGTGCCATCAGTGAGCCAGGGGTCAGTCGGGACGAGCAGTACTTC. Its translation is CAISEPGVSRDEQYF.

This clonotype was seen many times. A junction end diverges from the germline sequence, so it may reflect a read error. The CDR3 reads CASSELGGQGFHEQCF. The CDR3 nucleotides are TGTGCCAGCAGTGAATTAGGGGGACAGGGTTTCCACGAGCAGTGCTTC. The chain is built from TRBV25-1 and TRBJ2-7; 9 bases agree with TRBD1. This CDR3 region has 16 residues. Germline CDR1 and CDR2: MGHDK and SYGVNS.

This clonotype was seen more than once but under ten times. The chain combines TRBV7-9 with TRBJ1-6; possibly TRBD1 for D (6 bases). Germline V gene lookup returns CDR1 SEHNR and CDR2 FQNEAQ (reference sequence). The CDR3 runs 15 residues. Trimming took 5 bases from V and 0 from J, leaving 8 bases between them. CDR3 sequence: CASSRQDSYNSPLHF. In nucleotides, the CDR3 is TGTGCCAGCAGCCGACAGGACTCCTATAATTCACCCCTCCACTTT. The full variable domain, with the rest looked up from reference TRBV7-9 and TRBJ1-6, is DTGVSQNPRHKITKRGQNVTFRCDPISEHNRLYWYRQTLGQGPEFLTYFQNEAQLEKSRLLSDRFSAERPKGSFSTLEIQRTEQGDSAMYLCASSRQDSYNSPLHFGNGTRLTVT.

The chain combines TRBV5-1 with TRBJ2-5; perhaps TRBD2 as D (5 bases). The CDR3 loop spans 13 amino acids. V lost 4 bases and J 5 bases, leaving 12 bases between the germline ends. The V gene's germline CDR1 is SGHRS and CDR2 YFSETQ. In DNA, the CDR3 is TGCGCCAGCAGCCCGGGGATGGGGGAGACCCAGTACTTC. Residues: CASSPGMGETQYF.